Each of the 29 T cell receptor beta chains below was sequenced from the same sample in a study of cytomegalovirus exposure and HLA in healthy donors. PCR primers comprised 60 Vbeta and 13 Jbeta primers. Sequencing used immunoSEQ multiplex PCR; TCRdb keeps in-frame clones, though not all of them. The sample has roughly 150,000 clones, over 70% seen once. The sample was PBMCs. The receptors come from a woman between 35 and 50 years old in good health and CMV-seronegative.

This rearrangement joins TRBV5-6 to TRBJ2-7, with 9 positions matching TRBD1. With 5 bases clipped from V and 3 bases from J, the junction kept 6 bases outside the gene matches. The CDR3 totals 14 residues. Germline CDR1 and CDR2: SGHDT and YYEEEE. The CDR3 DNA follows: TGTGCCAGCAGTCCCGGGACAGGGTTCTACGAGCAGTACTTC. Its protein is CASSPGTGFYEQYF.

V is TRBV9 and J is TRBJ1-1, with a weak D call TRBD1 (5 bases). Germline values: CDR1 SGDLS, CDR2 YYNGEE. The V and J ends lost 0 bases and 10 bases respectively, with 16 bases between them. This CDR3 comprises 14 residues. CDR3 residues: CASSVARTPGGAFF. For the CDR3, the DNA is TGTGCCAGCAGCGTAGCGAGGACACCCGGGGGAGCTTTCTTT. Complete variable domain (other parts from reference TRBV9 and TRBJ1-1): DSGVTQTPKHLITATGQRVTLRCSPRSGDLSVYWYQQSLDQGLQFLIQYYNGEERAKGNILERFSAQQFPDLHSELNLSSLELGDSALYFCASSVARTPGGAFFGQGTRLTVV.

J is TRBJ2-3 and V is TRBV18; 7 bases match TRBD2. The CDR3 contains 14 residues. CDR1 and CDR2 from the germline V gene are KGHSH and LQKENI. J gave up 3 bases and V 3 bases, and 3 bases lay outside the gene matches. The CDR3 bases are TGTGCCAGCTCACCCCCGCGGGGGACAGATACGCAGTATTTT. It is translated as CASSPPRGTDTQYF.

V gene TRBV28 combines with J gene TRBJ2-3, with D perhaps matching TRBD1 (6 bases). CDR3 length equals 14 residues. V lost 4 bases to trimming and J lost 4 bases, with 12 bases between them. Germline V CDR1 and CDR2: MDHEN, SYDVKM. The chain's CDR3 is CASSSGQRPDTQYF. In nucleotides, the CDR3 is TGTGCCAGCAGTTCTGGACAGCGCCCAGATACGCAGTATTTT. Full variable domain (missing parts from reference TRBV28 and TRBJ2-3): DVKVTQSSRYLVKRTGEKVFLECVQDMDHENMFWYRQDPGLGLRLIYFSYDVKMKEKGDIPEGYSVSREKKERFSLILESASTNQTSMYLCASSSGQRPDTQYFGPGTRLTVL.

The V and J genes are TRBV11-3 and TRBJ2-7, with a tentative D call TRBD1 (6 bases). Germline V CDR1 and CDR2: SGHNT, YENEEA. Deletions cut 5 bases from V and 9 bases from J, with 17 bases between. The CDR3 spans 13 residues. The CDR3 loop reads CASSTTTGGGQYF. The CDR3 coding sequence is TGTGCCAGCAGCACCACGACAGGCGGCGGGCAGTACTTC.

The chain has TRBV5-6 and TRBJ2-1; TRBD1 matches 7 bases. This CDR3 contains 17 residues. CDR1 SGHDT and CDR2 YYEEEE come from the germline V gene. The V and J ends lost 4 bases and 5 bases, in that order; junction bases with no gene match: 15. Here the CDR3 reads CASSILLGDRINNEQFF. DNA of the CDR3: TGTGCCAGCAGCATCTTACTCGGGGACAGAATAAACAATGAGCAGTTCTTC.

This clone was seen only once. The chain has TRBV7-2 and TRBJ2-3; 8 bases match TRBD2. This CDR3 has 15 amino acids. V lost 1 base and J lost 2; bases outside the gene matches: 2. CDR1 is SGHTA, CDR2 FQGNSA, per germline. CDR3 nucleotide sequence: TGTGCCAGCAGCTTAGATAGCGGGAACACAGATACGCAGTATTTT. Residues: CASSLDSGNTDTQYF.

As DNA, the CDR3 is TGTGCCAGCAGCCAGGAACAGGGGGTATATGGCTACACCTTC. It yields the protein CASSQEQGVYGYTF. V and J are TRBV4-2 and TRBJ1-2; 8 bases are shared with TRBD1. Germline V gene lookup returns CDR1 LGHNA and CDR2 YNFKEQ. V trimming: 3 bases; J trimming: 5 bases; junction bases outside the gene matches: 5. The CDR3 totals 14 residues.

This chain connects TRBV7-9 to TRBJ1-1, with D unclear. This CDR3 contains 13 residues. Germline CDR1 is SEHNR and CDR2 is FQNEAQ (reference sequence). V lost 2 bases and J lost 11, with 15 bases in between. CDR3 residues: CASSLLYGREAFF. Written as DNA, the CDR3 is TGTGCCAGCAGCTTACTTTATGGAAGGGAGGCTTTCTTT.

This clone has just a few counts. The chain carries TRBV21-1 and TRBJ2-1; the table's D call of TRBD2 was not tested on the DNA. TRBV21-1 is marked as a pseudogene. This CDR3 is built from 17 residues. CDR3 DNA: TGTGCCAGCAGCATAGTAGCGGGGCCCTGCTCCTACAATGAGCAGTTCTTC. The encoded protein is CASSIVAGPCSYNEQFF.

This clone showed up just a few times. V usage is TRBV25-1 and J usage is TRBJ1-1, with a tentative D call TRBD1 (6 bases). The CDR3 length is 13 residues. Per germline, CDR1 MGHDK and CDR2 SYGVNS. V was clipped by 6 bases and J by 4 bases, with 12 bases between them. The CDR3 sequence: CASSTQGATEAFF. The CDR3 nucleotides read TGTGCCAGCAGCACACAGGGAGCCACTGAAGCTTTCTTT. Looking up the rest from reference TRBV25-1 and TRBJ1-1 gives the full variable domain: EADIYQTPRYLVIGTGKKITLECSQTMGHDKMYWYQQDPGMELHLIHYSYGVNSTEKGDLSSESTVSRIRTEHFPLTLESARPSHTSQYLCASSTQGATEAFFGQGTRLTVV.

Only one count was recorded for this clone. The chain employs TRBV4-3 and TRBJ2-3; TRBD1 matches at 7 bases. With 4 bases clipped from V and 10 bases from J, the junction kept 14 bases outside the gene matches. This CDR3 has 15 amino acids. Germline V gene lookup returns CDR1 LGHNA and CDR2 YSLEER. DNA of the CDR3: TGCGCCAGCAGCCGGGGATTTACAGAGGGGGCCGCGCAGTATTTT. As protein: CASSRGFTEGAAQYF.

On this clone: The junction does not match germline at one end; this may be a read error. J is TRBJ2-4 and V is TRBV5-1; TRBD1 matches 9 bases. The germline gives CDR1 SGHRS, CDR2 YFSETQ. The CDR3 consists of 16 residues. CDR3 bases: TGCGCCAGCAGCGAAGGACAGGGGACGGCCAAAAACAGTCAGTACTTC. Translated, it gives CASSEGQGTAKNSQYF. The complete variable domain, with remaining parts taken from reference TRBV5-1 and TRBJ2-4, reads KAGVTQTPRYLIKTRGQQVTLSCSPISGHRSVSWYQQTPGQGLQFLFEYFSETQRNKGNFPGRFSGRQFSNSRSEMNVSTLELGDSALYLCASSEGQGTAKNSQYFGAGTRLSVL.

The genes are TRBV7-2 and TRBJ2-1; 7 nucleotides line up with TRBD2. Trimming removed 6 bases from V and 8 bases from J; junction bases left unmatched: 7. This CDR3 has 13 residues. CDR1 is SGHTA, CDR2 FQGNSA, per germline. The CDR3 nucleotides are TGTGCCAGCAGGTTGGGGGGGGGAGATGAGCAGTTCTTC. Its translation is CASRLGGGDEQFF.

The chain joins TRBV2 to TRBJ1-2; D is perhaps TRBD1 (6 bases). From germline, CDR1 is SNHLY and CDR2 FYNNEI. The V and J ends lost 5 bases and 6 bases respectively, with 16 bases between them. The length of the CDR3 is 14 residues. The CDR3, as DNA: TGTGCCAGCAGTAGAGGACAGAGGGGAGATGGCTACACCTTC. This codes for CASSRGQRGDGYTF.

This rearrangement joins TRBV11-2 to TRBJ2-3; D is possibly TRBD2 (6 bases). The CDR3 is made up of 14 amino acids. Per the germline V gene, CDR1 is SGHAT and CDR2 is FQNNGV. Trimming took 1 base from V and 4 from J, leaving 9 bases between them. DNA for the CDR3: TGTGCCAGCAGCTTAGGAGGAGGGTCAGATACGCAGTATTTT. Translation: CASSLGGGSDTQYF.

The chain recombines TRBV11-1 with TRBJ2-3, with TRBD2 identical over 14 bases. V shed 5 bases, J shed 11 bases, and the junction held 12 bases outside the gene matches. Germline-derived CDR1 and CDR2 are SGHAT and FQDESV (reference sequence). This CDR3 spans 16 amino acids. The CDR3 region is CASSPKTSGRVRGQYF. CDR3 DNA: TGTGCCAGCAGCCCGAAGACTAGCGGGAGGGTTCGGGGGCAGTATTTT.

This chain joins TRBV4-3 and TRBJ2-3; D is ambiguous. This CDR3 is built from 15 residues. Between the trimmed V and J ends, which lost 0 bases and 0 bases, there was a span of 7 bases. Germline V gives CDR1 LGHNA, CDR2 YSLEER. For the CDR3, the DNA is TGCGCCAGCAGCCAAGACCCACAGAGCACAGATACGCAGTATTTT. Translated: CASSQDPQSTDTQYF.

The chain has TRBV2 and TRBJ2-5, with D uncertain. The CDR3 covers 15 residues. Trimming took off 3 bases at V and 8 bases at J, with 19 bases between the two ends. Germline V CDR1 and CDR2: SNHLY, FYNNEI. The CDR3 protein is CASSDLPLNVRTQYF. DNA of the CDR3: TGTGCCAGCAGTGACCTCCCCCTTAACGTGAGAACCCAGTACTTC.

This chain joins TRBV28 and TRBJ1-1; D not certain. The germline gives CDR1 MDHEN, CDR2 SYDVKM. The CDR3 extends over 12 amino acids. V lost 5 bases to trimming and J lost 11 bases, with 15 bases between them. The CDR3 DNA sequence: TGTGCCAGCAGTCCCCCCCTTAGTGCCGCTTTCTTT. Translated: CASSPPLSAAFF.

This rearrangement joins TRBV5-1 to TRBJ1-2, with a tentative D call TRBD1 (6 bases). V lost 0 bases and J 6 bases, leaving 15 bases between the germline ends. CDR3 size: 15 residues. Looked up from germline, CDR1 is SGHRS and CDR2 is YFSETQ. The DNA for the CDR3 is TGCGCCAGCAGCTTGGGGACAGTGCTATTGAATGGCTACACCTTC. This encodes CASSLGTVLLNGYTF.

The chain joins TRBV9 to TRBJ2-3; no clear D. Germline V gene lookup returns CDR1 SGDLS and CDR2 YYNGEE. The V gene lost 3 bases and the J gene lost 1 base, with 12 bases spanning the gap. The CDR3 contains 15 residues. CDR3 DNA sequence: TGTGCCAGCAGCGAGTCAGACGAGGGCACAGATACGCAGTATTTT. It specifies CASSESDEGTDTQYF.

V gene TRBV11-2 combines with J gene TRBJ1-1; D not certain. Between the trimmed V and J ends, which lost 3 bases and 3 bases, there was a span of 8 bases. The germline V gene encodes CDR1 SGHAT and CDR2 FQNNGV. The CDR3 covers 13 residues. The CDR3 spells CASSFRQDTEAFF. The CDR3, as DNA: TGTGCCAGCAGCTTTCGGCAGGACACTGAAGCTTTCTTT.

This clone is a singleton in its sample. CDR3 region: CASSLGTPQNSPLHF. The DNA of the CDR3 is TGTGCCAGCAGCTTAGGAACCCCACAGAATTCACCCCTCCACTTT. This chain joins TRBV11-3 and TRBJ1-6; D not certain. Trimming removed 1 base from V and 7 bases from J, with 11 bases in between. CDR3 size: 15 residues. Germline lookup yields CDR1 SGHNT and CDR2 YENEEA.

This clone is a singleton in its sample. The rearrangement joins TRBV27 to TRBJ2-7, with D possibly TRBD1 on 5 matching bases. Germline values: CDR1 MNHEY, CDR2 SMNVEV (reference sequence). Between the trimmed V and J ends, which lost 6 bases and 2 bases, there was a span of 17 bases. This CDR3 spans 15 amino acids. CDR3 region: CASSSLQGIPYEQYF. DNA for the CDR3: TGTGCCAGCAGCTCGCTTCAGGGAATCCCCTACGAGCAGTACTTC.

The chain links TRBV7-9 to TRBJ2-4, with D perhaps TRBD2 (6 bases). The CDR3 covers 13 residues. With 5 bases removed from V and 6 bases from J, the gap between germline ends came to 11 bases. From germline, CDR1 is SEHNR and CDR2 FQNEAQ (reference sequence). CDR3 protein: CASSHRDLNIQYF. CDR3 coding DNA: TGTGCCAGCAGCCACCGGGACTTAAACATTCAGTACTTC. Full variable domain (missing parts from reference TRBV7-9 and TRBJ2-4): DTGVSQNPRHKITKRGQNVTFRCDPISEHNRLYWYRQTLGQGPEFLTYFQNEAQLEKSRLLSDRFSAERPKGSFSTLEIQRTEQGDSAMYLCASSHRDLNIQYFGAGTRLSVL.

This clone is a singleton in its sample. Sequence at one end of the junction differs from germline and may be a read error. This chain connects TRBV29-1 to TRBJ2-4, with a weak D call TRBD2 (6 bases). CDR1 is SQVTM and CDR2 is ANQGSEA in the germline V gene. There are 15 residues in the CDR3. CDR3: CSVAGTQGAKNSQYF. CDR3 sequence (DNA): TGCAGCGTGGCGGGGACCCAGGGAGCCAAAAACAGTCAGTACTTC.

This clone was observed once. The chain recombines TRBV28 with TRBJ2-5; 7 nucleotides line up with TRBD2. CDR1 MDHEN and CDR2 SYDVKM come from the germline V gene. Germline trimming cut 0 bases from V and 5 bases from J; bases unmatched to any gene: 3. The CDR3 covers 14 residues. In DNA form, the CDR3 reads TGTGCCAGCAGTTTATGGGGGGGGTCGGAGACCCAGTACTTC. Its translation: CASSLWGGSETQYF. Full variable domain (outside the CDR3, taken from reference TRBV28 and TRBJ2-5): DVKVTQSSRYLVKRTGEKVFLECVQDMDHENMFWYRQDPGLGLRLIYFSYDVKMKEKGDIPEGYSVSREKKERFSLILESASTNQTSMYLCASSLWGGSETQYFGPGTRLLVL.

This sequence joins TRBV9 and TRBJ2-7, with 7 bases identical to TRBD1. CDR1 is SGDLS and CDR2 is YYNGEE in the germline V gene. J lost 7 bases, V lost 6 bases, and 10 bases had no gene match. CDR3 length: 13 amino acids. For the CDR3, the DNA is TGTGCCAGCAATCCAGGGGGAAGGGAAGAGCAGTACTTC. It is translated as CASNPGGREEQYF.